This T cell receptor (beta chain) emerged from a study of Ad26.COV2.S vaccination and SARS-CoV-2 variants. Overall study findings and caveats: Recipients of vaccine and of placebo showed similar breadth of their non-spike TCR repertoires. Spike-specific TCR breadth was greater in vaccine than placebo recipients. Assessments of TCR breadth and depth may have underestimated the total T cell responses.

Described treatment: around 19 received Ad26.COV2.S at low or high dose, single or two shots; 5 received placebo; per-sample allocation not given. Specimens were obtained on day 63 following the first vaccine or placebo injection. The individual, an adult aged 18-55 years, was a donor in Boston. As concerns this clone: Its specificity is unknown. A read error may account for a junction end that differs from germline.

Method: immunoSEQ multiplex PCR; TCRdb's copy keeps in-frame clones and lacks some. The repertoire consists of fewer than 500,000 clones, with 90% occurring once and the leading ten covering 4.3%. The TCR was taken from a person aged 18 to 65 who received the Ad26.COV2.S COVID-19 vaccine or a placebo. The sequences come from peripheral blood, collected in a trial of Ad26.COV2.S vaccine versus placebo.

The CDR3 DNA follows: TGTGCCAGCTCGCCACCCGCCGGGTCTAGGGAGACCCAGTACTTC. Its translation is CASSPPAGSRETQYF. This chain connects TRBV18 to TRBJ2-5; D call uncertain. The CDR3 sequence is 15 residues long. Germline V gives CDR1 KGHSH, CDR2 LQKENI.